This T cell receptor (beta chain) emerged from a study of CD8+ T cells in alopecia areata. Study observations and caveats: Sharing of TCR sequences between patients (possibly for HLA-related reasons) was less clear than in mice. Scalp samples also contribute reads from the resident alphabeta T cells found in normal skin. Both scalp clonality and the expanded CD8+ clones among the top 100 showed a significant decrease with tofacitinib. Numerous expanded lesional clones remained in scalp and blood during tofacitinib.

Trimming took 5 bases from V and 1 from J, leaving 14 bases between them. This CDR3 is built from 15 residues. Germline assignment: CDR1 MNHEY and CDR2 SMNVEV (reference sequence). Specified treatment: oral pan-JAK inhibitor, 5-10 mg twice daily. Notes on this clone: The antigen is unknown.

cDNA serving as the sequencing template came from extracted, reverse transcribed RNA. TCRdb keeps only in-frame clones here, not all; method: immunoSEQ multiplex PCR. The profile shows 200,000 or so clones, 58% of them singletons. V usage is TRBV27 and J usage is TRBJ1-1; D may be TRBD1 (5 bases). The source material was CD4+ T cells sorted from blood, sampled at week 24, from a patient treated with tofacitinib. This sequence originates from a human donor with alopecia areata. CDR3 in DNA: TGTGCCAGCAGTATTTACGGGACGTCGAACACTGAAGCTTTCTTT. Protein product: CASSIYGTSNTEAFF.